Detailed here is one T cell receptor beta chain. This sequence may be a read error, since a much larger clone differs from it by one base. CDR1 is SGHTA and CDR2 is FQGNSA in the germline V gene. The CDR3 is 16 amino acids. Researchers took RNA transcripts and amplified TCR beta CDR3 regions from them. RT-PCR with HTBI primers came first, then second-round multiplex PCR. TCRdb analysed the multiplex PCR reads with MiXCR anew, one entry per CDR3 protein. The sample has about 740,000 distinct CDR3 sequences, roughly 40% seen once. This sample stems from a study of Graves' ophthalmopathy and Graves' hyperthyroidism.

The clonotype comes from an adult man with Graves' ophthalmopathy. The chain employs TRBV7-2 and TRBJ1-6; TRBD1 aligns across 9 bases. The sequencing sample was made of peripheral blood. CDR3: CASSSSGTGYNSPFHF. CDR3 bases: TGTGCCAGCAGCTCATCAGGGACAGGGTACAATTCACCCTTCCACTTT.